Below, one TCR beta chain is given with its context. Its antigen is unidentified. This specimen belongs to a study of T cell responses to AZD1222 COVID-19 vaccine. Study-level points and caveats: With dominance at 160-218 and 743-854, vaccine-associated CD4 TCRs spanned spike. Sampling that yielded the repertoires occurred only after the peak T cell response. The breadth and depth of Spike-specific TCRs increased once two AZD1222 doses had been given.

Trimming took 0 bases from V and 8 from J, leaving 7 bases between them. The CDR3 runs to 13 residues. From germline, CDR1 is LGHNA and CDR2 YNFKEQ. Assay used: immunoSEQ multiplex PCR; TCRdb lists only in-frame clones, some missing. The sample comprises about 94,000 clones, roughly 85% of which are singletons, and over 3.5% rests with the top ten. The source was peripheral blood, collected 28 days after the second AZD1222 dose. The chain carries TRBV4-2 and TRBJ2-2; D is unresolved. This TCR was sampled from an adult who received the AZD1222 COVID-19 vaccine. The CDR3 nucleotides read TGTGCCAGCAGCCAAGATCGGCTAGGGGAGCTGTTTTTT. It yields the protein CASSQDRLGELFF.